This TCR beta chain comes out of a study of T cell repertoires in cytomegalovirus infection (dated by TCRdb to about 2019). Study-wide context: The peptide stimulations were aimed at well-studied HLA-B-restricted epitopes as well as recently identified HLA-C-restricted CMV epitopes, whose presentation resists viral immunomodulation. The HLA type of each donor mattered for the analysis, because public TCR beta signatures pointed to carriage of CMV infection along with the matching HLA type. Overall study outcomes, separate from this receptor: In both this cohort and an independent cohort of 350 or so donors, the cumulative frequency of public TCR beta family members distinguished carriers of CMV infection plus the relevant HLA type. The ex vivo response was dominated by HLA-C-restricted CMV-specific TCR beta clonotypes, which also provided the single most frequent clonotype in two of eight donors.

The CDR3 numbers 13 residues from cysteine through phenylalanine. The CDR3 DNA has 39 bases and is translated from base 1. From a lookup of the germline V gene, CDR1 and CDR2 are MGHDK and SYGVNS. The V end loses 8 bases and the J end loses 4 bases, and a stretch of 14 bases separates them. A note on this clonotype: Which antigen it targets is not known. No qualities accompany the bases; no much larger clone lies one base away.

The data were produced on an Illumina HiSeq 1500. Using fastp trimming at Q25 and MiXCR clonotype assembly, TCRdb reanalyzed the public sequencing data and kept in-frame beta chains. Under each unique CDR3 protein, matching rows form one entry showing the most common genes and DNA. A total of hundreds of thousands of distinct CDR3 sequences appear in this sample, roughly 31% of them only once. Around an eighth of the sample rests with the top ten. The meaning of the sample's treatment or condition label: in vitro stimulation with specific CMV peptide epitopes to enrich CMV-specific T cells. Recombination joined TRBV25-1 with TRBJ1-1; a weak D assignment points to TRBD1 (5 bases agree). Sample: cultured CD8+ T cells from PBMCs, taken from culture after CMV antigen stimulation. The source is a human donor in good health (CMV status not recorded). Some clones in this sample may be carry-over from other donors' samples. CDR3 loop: CASSGGFSTEAFF. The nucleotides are TGTGCCAGCTCTGGGGGGTTTAGCACTGAAGCTTTCTTT.